The 15 T cell receptor beta chains below come from one sample, sequenced in a study of blood T cell repertoires in COVID-19. Data came from immunoSEQ multiplex PCR; TCRdb stores just in-frame clones and leaves some out. The table lists 650,000 to 800,000 clones, about 87% of them singletons. Specimen: peripheral blood. The receptors were sampled from a woman between 18 and 29 years old with acute or convalescent COVID-19.

CDR3 region: CASSFSGGAGEQYF. In DNA, the CDR3 is TGTGCCAGCAGCTTTAGCGGGGGGGCGGGCGAGCAGTACTTC. V usage is TRBV7-2 and J usage is TRBJ2-7; 11 positions agree with TRBD2. The CDR3 covers 14 residues. Germline loops: CDR1 SGHTA, CDR2 FQGNSA. Germline trimming cut 3 bases from V and 6 bases from J; bases unmatched to any gene: 4.

This chain uses TRBV4-1 with TRBJ1-2; D may be TRBD1 (5 bases). V dropped 4 bases and J dropped 0 bases, with 15 bases sitting between them. Germline-derived CDR1 and CDR2 are MGHRA and YSYEKL. There are 16 residues in the CDR3. Here the CDR3 DNA reads TGCGCCAGCAGCCCAAGTGTGCAGGGATCTAACTATGGCTACACCTTC. Translated, it gives CASSPSVQGSNYGYTF.

The chain recombines TRBV6-1 with TRBJ1-2, with D hard to call. Germline lookup yields CDR1 MNHNS and CDR2 SASEGT. V lost 2 bases to trimming and J lost 8 bases, with 9 bases between them. This CDR3 is built from 12 residues. The CDR3 is CASSEFGEGYTF. Here the CDR3 DNA reads TGTGCCAGCAGTGAATTCGGGGAAGGCTACACCTTC.

The chain recombines TRBV2 with TRBJ2-7; 7 bases match TRBD1. CDR1 is SNHLY, CDR2 FYNNEI, per germline. The CDR3 loop spans 13 amino acids. Losses at the gene ends were 6 bases for V and 3 bases for J; bases not matched to a gene: 5. DNA of the CDR3: TGTGCCAGCAGCACAGGGGAAATCTACGAGCAGTACTTC. Its translation is CASSTGEIYEQYF.

In this sample, this clone turned up once. The chain couples TRBV24-1 to TRBJ1-2; 8 bases agree with TRBD1. The J segment lost 4 bases and the V segment lost 4 bases, leaving 7 bases of the junction unmatched. This CDR3 contains 15 residues. The germline V gene encodes CDR1 KGHDR and CDR2 SFDVKD. CDR3 protein: CATSEQTGGGYGYTF. CDR3 bases: TGTGCCACCAGTGAGCAAACAGGGGGAGGCTATGGCTACACCTTC.

This chain connects TRBV21-1 to TRBJ1-1; the DNA was not used to check the table's D call, TRBD1. TRBV21-1 is assigned pseudogene status. The CDR3 runs 19 residues. This CDR3 is CASSKADPHRVRMNTEAFF. DNA of the CDR3: TGTGCCAGCAGCAAAGCAGACCCCCACAGGGTGAGGATGAACACTGAAGCTTTCTTT.

For this clone: Other DNA sequences in this sample translate to the same CDR3. For the CDR3, the DNA is TGTGCCAGCAGCCCCGGTGGCTACGAGCAGTACTTC. Encoded protein: CASSPGGYEQYF. The J gene is TRBJ2-7, the V gene TRBV12-3 or TRBV12-4; D not certain. This CDR3 is built from 12 residues. With 6 bases removed from V and 3 bases from J, the gap between germline ends came to 9 bases.

The rearrangement links TRBV7-3 to TRBJ2-7; 10 bases are shared with TRBD2. CDR3 length equals 15 residues. Per germline, CDR1 SGHTA and CDR2 FQGTGA. V lost 6 bases to trimming and J lost 5 bases; unmatched junction nucleotides: 10. CDR3 region: CASRCKSGGAHEQYF. The CDR3 bases are TGTGCCAGCAGATGTAAGAGCGGGGGGGCCCACGAGCAGTACTTC.

The J gene is TRBJ2-3, the V gene TRBV4-2, with 11 bases lining up with TRBD2. This CDR3 contains 16 residues. The germline V gene has CDR1 LGHNA and CDR2 YNFKEQ. Trimming removed 3 bases from V and 3 bases from J; junction bases left unmatched: 5. Here the CDR3 DNA reads TGTGCCAGCAGCCAGTTAGCGGGGGGGCCGACAGATACGCAGTATTTT. Translation gives CASSQLAGGPTDTQYF.

The chain has TRBV7-2 and TRBJ2-7; the match to TRBD2 covers 8 bases. Germline lookup yields CDR1 SGHTA and CDR2 FQGNSA. V was clipped by 5 bases and J by 3 bases; unmatched bases: 12. The CDR3 contains 16 residues. The CDR3 loop is CASSPPGVAGFYEQYF. For the CDR3, the DNA is TGTGCCAGCAGCCCGCCGGGGGTAGCGGGATTCTACGAGCAGTACTTC. Full variable domain (rest looked up from reference TRBV7-2 and TRBJ2-7): GAGVSQSPSNKVTEKGKDVELRCDPISGHTALYWYRQSLGQGLEFLIYFQGNSAPDKSGLPSDRFSAERTGGSVSTLTIQRTQQEDSAVYLCASSPPGVAGFYEQYFGPGTRLTVT.

The rearrangement links TRBV19 to TRBJ2-7, with D hard to call. The V gene's germline CDR1 is LNHDA and CDR2 SQIVND (reference sequence). This CDR3 is built from 14 residues. V was pared by 3 bases and J by 2 bases, with 11 bases between. The CDR3 coding sequence is TGTGCCAGTAGTATCCCCCAAAATCCCTACGAGCAGTACTTC. Translating it yields CASSIPQNPYEQYF.

CDR3 amino acids: CASSPSVSSYNEQFF. The CDR3 bases are TGTGCCAGCAGTCCAAGCGTAAGCTCCTACAATGAGCAGTTCTTC. The chain carries TRBV6-5 and TRBJ2-1; no firm D call. The CDR3 sequence is 15 residues long. Trimming took 5 bases from V and 0 from J, leaving 11 bases between them. Germline V CDR1 and CDR2: MNHEY, SVGAGI.

The V call is TRBV5-1, the J call TRBJ1-1; perhaps TRBD1 as D (5 bases). Germline V lookup: CDR1 SGHRS, CDR2 YFSETQ. The V end was cut by 4 bases, the J end by 1 base, with 11 bases between. This CDR3 is built from 14 residues. The CDR3 spells CASSPGHTNTEAFF. For the CDR3, the DNA is TGCGCCAGCAGCCCCGGACACACGAACACTGAAGCTTTCTTT.

This chain links TRBV10-3 with TRBJ1-2, with D maybe TRBD1 (5 bases). Trimming pared 3 bases from V and 3 bases from J, leaving 11 bases between. Germline CDR1 is ENHRY and CDR2 is SYGVKD. The CDR3 consists of 14 residues. This chain's CDR3 is CAISDLRDDYGYTF. CDR3 sequence (DNA): TGTGCCATCAGTGACCTCAGGGATGACTATGGCTACACCTTC.

The chain couples TRBV5-1 to TRBJ1-4, with D possibly matching TRBD1 (6 bases). The CDR3 covers 16 residues. In germline, CDR1 is SGHRS, CDR2 YFSETQ. V was clipped by 0 bases and J by 0 bases, with 9 bases between them. The CDR3 sequence: CASSLGQASTNEKLFF. CDR3 sequence (DNA): TGCGCCAGCAGCTTGGGACAGGCGTCAACTAATGAAAAACTGTTTTTT.